This T cell receptor (beta chain) was recovered during a study of blood T cells in healthy people across ages. Study-level results: A greater number of naive CD4+ cells and higher diversity distinguished long-lived donors from aged donors. TCR beta diversity, measured per million T cells, fell in a roughly linear way with age.

A remark on this clonotype: The antigen is undetermined.

Alongside a J-beta primer mix, a sample-barcoded 5' primer served in a second PCR lasting roughly 6 to 11 cycles. TCRdb fed the 5' RACE reads into MiXCR, producing one record per CDR3 protein. The sample has 1.5 million to 2 million distinct CDR3 sequences; about 30% are singletons. There are 18 residues in the CDR3. The germline V gene has CDR1 SEHNR and CDR2 FQNEAQ (reference sequence). V shed 3 bases and J 4 bases; nucleotides not matched to a gene: 16. The V and J genes are TRBV7-9 and TRBJ2-3, with TRBD2 identical over 7 bases. What was sequenced was blood. This receptor was taken from a woman aged 30 to 39 in good health. The CDR3 spells CASSLPPREAPASDTQYF. The CDR3 DNA is TGTGCCAGCAGCTTGCCGCCACGGGAGGCCCCGGCGTCAGATACGCAGTATTTT.